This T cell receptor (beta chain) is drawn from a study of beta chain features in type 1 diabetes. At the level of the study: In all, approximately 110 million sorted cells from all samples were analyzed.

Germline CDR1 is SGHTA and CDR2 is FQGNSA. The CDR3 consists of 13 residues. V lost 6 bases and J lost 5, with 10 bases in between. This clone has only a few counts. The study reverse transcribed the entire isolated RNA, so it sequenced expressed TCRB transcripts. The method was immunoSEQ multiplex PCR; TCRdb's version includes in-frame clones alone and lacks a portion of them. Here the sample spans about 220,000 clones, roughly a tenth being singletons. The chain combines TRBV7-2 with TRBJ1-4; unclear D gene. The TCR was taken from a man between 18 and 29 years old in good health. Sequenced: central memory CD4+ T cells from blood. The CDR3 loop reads CASRAAGNEKLFF. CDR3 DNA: TGTGCCAGCAGGGCGGCGGGGAATGAAAAACTGTTTTTT.